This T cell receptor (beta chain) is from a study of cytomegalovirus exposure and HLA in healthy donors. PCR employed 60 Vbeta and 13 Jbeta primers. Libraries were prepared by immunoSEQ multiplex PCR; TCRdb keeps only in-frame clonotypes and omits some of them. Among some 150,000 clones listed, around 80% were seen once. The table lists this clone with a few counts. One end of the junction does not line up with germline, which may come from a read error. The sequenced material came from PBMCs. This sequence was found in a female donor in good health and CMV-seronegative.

The CDR3 spells CASSFGNQDNEQFF. The CDR3 DNA reads as TGTGCTAGCAGCTTTGGAAACCAGGACAATGAGCAGTTCTTC. The chain carries TRBV7-7 and TRBJ2-1; D not certain. From germline, CDR1 is SSHAT and CDR2 FNYEAQ (reference sequence). The CDR3 length is 14 residues.